Included here is one TCR beta chain sequence, with context. What antigen it recognizes has not been identified. The sample holds no much larger clone one base away, and base qualities are not on file. Collaborating institutions collected whole blood in K2EDTA tubes following their own protocols. For TCRbeta analysis, collaborators shipped samples as frozen whole blood, isolated PBMCs, or DNA extracted from either of those sample types. Taken from the germline V gene (reference sequence), the CDR1 and CDR2 loops are GTSNPN and SVGIG. V and J are trimmed by 8 bases and 4 bases, and the gene matches miss 6 bases of the junction. Spanning cysteine to phenylalanine, the CDR3 consists of 13 amino acids. The only DNA kept is the CDR3, 39 bases in frame from the first base. The data were obtained in a study of blood T cell repertoires in COVID-19 (dated by TCRdb to the early 2020s). Background for the entire study: Collaborator samples came from the United States, Italy and Spain and covered acute and convalescent phases of COVID-19. The material from the prospective study consisted of cDNA or gDNA derived from T cells, B-cell-depleted T cells, or PBMCs. Subjects who had been exposed to COVID-19, were actively infected with it, or had recovered from it provided the deeply sampled blood TCRbeta repertoires that made up the dataset. The repertoires were released in a freely available public database intended as a resource for research on the immune response to SARS-CoV-2. The samples were drawn from two sources: the first 160 participants of the ongoing ImmuneRACE study, and 1,000 to 1,500 subjects contributed by 6 global collaborators. A de-identified subject ID, COVID-19 status, age in years and sex were almost always included in the sample metadata. Where available, HLA class I and class II types were taken from metadata supplied by the sample provider and were not determined by assay-based typing.

TCRbeta CDR3 regions were amplified from genomic DNA by means of the immunoSEQ Assay, a bias-controlled multiplex PCR. In the paper's pipeline: Within the assay, amplification of reference gene primers was used to estimate how many nucleated cells each sample contained. To quantify the absolute abundance of each unique TCRbeta CDR3 rearrangement, sequence reads were collapsed and filtered. For each sample, productive Simpson clonality was calculated by taking the square root of Simpson's diversity index across productive rearrangements. TCRdb stores this immuneACCESS table with in-frame sequences only. Part of the clones is absent; in the studies checked, under half of the shortfall reflects unresolved V genes, and no reason is known for the rest. V and J calls and clone size are copied from that table; D and trimming were computed from the DNA. This sample comprises under 300,000 clones, 70% to 80% of them detected only once. The ten largest account for 2.5% to 4% of the sample.

Study-wide conclusions, independent of this receptor: How much clinical and demographic metadata was included differed by source and by participant, and the metadata was provided uncurated.

This sequence uses TRBV30 and TRBJ1-5, and 9 bases in between align with TRBD1. Sequencing was done on a sample of peripheral blood. The TCR originated in a woman of 80 years or more with acute or convalescent COVID-19. The nucleotide sequence is given as TGTGCCCGCTCACAGGGGGCTAATCAGCCCCAGCATTTT. Translated, it gives CARSQGANQPQHF.